The clone carrying this T cell receptor beta chain was detected many times. The antigen is not known. This sample was included in a study of regulatory T cells in long-lasting Graves disease. Study context: Antithyroid drug exposure in newly diagnosed Graves' patients had lasted under 3 months. General study findings and limits: There was favoring of TRBV28, TRBJ1-2 and TRBJ2-5 in persistent disease.

CDR3 regions were amplified by Arm-PCR using iRepertoire HTBI primers to build TCR beta libraries. TCRdb reanalysed the multiplex PCR reads using MiXCR and keeps one entry per CDR3 protein. This table has more than 300,000 distinct CDR3 sequences, roughly 10% appearing once. This sample's time point: newly diagnosed GD, antithyroid drugs for less than 3 months. Making the TCR library involved RNA that had been extracted from PBMCs. Germline CDR1 DFQATT, CDR2 SNEGSKA (reference sequence). Trimming cost V 5 bases and J 5 bases, with 4 bases left between them. This CDR3 is 10 amino acids long. This sample was shared with a second study, whose subject was T cells in Graves' hyperthyroidism and ophthalmopathy. That report notes: Researchers ran a first-round RT-PCR on the TCR CDR3 using the HTBI primer set.

The V call is TRBV20-1, the J call TRBJ2-1; the D is unclear. Source: peripheral blood mononuclear cells (PBMCs), taken at new diagnosis, from a patient treated with antithyroid drugs. The TCR was taken from a woman between 18 and 30 years old with Graves disease. CDR3 DNA sequence: TGCAGTGCTTCGGACAATGAGCAGTTCTTC. It encodes CSASDNEQFF.